This TCR beta chain appears in the sequencing data of a study of cytomegalovirus exposure and HLA in healthy donors. The PCR used 60 Vbeta and 13 Jbeta primers. TCRdb's table, derived via immunoSEQ multiplex PCR, lists solely in-frame clones and lacks some. The sample holds about 230,000 clones, 80% to 90% seen once. A note on this clone: Its target is not known.

V was pared by 1 base and J by 4 bases, with 8 bases between. The germline V gene has CDR1 SGHNT and CDR2 YYREEE (reference sequence). This CDR3 spans 13 amino acids. Study-level results: Approximately 160 TCR beta chains were listed as cytomegalovirus-associated.

The specimen sequenced was PBMCs. This receptor was obtained from a girl aged 2-10 years in good health and CMV-seronegative. The rearrangement links TRBV5-4 to TRBJ1-2; the D gene is possibly TRBD1 (5 bases). Here the CDR3 reads CASSLRGIYGYTF. CDR3 DNA sequence: TGTGCCAGCAGCTTGCGGGGGATCTATGGCTACACCTTC.